The 27 T cell receptor beta chains below were found in one sample sequenced in a study of blood T cell repertoires in COVID-19. Data came from immunoSEQ multiplex PCR; TCRdb stores just in-frame clones and leaves some out. The data show 52,000 or so clones, roughly three quarters seen once. Material for sequencing was peripheral blood. Receptor source: a man aged 50-59 years with active or convalescent COVID-19.

The sample holds one count of this clone. The chain couples TRBV5-4 to TRBJ2-7; TRBD2 might be the D (5 bases). The ends were cut back, 4 bases at V and 5 bases at J, with 16 bases in the middle. The CDR3 runs 14 residues. The germline gives CDR1 SGHNT, CDR2 YYREEE (reference sequence). Written as DNA, the CDR3 is TGTGCCAGCAGCCCGGACTCCCTTCCCAACGAGCAGTACTTC. Residues: CASSPDSLPNEQYF.

This sequence joins TRBV12-3 or TRBV12-4 and TRBJ2-7; D gene uncertain. Trimming took 2 bases from V and 2 from J, leaving 4 bases between them. This CDR3 has 12 residues. Here the CDR3 reads CASSLTAYEQYF. Written as DNA, the CDR3 is TGTGCCAGCAGTTTAACGGCCTACGAGCAGTACTTC.

The chain uses TRBV5-6 and TRBJ1-1; a weak D match, TRBD1 (5 bases). Germline V lookup: CDR1 SGHDT, CDR2 YYEEEE. The V end lost 0 bases, the J end lost 1 base, and 7 bases lay between the germline ends. The CDR3 runs 14 residues. This CDR3 reads CASSLGGQNTEAFF. For the CDR3, the DNA is TGTGCCAGCAGCTTGGGGGGCCAGAACACTGAAGCTTTCTTT.

The rearrangement links TRBV10-1 to TRBJ2-1; D is ambiguous. CDR3 length: 15 residues. Trimming pared 0 bases from V and 5 bases from J, leaving 11 bases between. Germline CDR1 reads WNHNN; CDR2 reads SYGVQD (reference sequence). The CDR3 DNA is TGCGCCAGCAGTGAGTCCGGCAGTCGGGACAATGAGCAGTTCTTC. It yields the protein CASSESGSRDNEQFF.

CDR3 nucleotides: TGTGCCAGCAGTCTCCTGCTAGCGTACGAGCAGTACTTC. It is translated as CASSLLLAYEQYF. The rearrangement links TRBV12-3 or TRBV12-4 to TRBJ2-7; a possible D gene is TRBD2 (6 bases). CDR3 length: 13 residues. Between the trimmed V and J ends, which lost 5 bases and 4 bases, there was a span of 12 bases.

J is TRBJ2-5 and V is TRBV6-6, with D perhaps matching TRBD2 (6 bases). V was clipped by 6 bases and J by 1 base, with 12 bases between them. From germline, CDR1 is MNHNY and CDR2 SVGAGI (reference sequence). The CDR3 consists of 14 residues. The CDR3: CASRPGLSQETQYF. The CDR3 coding sequence is TGTGCCAGCAGACCGGGACTTTCCCAAGAGACCCAGTACTTC.

The J gene is TRBJ1-2, the V gene TRBV29-1; 9 bases align to TRBD1. After removal of 7 bases from V and 4 bases from J, the junction contained 7 bases not matched to a gene. The length of the CDR3 is 13 residues. Germline V lookup: CDR1 SQVTM, CDR2 ANQGSEA. CDR3 bases: TGCAGCGCTTGGACAGGGGAAGGCTATGGCTACACCTTC. Translated: CSAWTGEGYGYTF.

This clone was observed a handful of times. V usage is TRBV19 and J usage is TRBJ2-4, with D perhaps TRBD2 (5 bases). This CDR3 comprises 14 residues. Germline CDR1 is LNHDA and CDR2 is SQIVND (reference sequence). V was shortened by 3 bases and J by 6 bases, with 12 bases between the two germline ends. CDR3 in amino acids: CASSILGGRNIQYF. CDR3 nucleotides: TGTGCCAGTAGTATCCTGGGTGGGAGAAACATTCAGTACTTC.

The V and J genes are TRBV5-5 and TRBJ2-3, with D hard to call. Trimming took off 0 bases at V and 2 bases at J, with 13 bases between the two ends. Germline V CDR1 and CDR2: SGHKS, YYEKEE (reference sequence). The CDR3 covers 16 residues. The CDR3 nucleotides read TGTGCCAGCAGCTTGGTTGGCAATTATATCACAGATACGCAGTATTTT. Protein product: CASSLVGNYITDTQYF.

This clone has a handful of counts. The CDR3 region has the DNA TGTGCCAGCAGCTCAGCTCAGGGGGTGGGGTCACCCCTCCACTTT. Its protein is CASSSAQGVGSPLHF. The J gene is TRBJ1-6, the V gene TRBV28, with 7 bases matching TRBD1. Trimming at V came to 6 bases and at J to 10 bases, leaving 12 bases not matched to a gene. The CDR3 consists of 15 residues. The germline CDR1 and CDR2 sequences are MDHEN and SYDVKM.

This rearrangement joins TRBV1 to TRBJ1-2. TRBV1 is a pseudogene locus. This CDR3 region has 15 residues. The CDR3 spells CTSSLSPGAPYGYTF. CDR3 sequence (DNA): TGCACCAGCAGCCTCTCCCCGGGAGCCCCATATGGCTACACCTTC.

This clone was seen a handful of times. The V and J genes are TRBV20-1 and TRBJ2-7; 8 bases fit TRBD2. Looked up from germline, CDR1 is DFQATT and CDR2 is SNEGSKA (reference sequence). The J segment lost 7 bases and the V segment lost 3 bases, leaving 11 bases of the junction unmatched. This CDR3 comprises 14 residues. The CDR3 is CSASTGGGPREQYF. The CDR3, as DNA: TGCAGTGCTAGTACCGGGGGGGGCCCCAGGGAGCAGTACTTC.

The CDR3: CASSPRENTGELFF. CDR3 in DNA: TGCGCCAGCAGCCCCCGGGAGAACACCGGGGAGCTGTTTTTT. The J gene is TRBJ2-2, the V gene TRBV5-1; D possibly corresponds to TRBD2 (5 bases). This CDR3 region has 14 residues. Germline V gives CDR1 SGHRS, CDR2 YFSETQ. Trimming took 4 bases from V and 1 from J, leaving 8 bases between them.

The chain couples TRBV9 to TRBJ2-5, with 8 bases that match TRBD1. The junction had 10 bases not matched to a gene; V was cut back by 4 bases and J by 5 bases. Germline CDR1 and CDR2: SGDLS and YYNGEE. The CDR3 runs to 15 residues. The CDR3: CASSPRDRSWETQYF. In DNA form, the CDR3 reads TGTGCCAGCAGCCCTCGGGACAGGAGTTGGGAGACCCAGTACTTC.

This chain links TRBV18 with TRBJ1-1; the D is unclear. Germline V gives CDR1 KGHSH, CDR2 LQKENI. The CDR3 loop spans 14 amino acids. V was pared by 0 bases and J by 3 bases, with 8 bases between. This chain's CDR3 is CASSPPSGDTEAFF. The CDR3, as DNA: TGTGCCAGCTCACCACCGTCCGGGGACACTGAAGCTTTCTTT.

The table lists this clone with a count of one. The genes are TRBV7-2 and TRBJ1-2; D remains ambiguous. CDR1 SGHTA and CDR2 FQGNSA come from the germline V gene. The CDR3 has 14 residues. Trimming left V 5 bases short and J 2 bases short, with 12 bases between. CDR3 nucleotides: TGTGCCAGCAGCCCAGATGGGAGCAACTATGGCTACACCTTC. Amino acid sequence: CASSPDGSNYGYTF.

This chain joins TRBV5-4 and TRBJ2-3; D gene unclear. The CDR3 spans 14 residues. Trimming cost V 4 bases and J 4 bases, with 13 bases left between them. The V gene's germline CDR1 is SGHNT and CDR2 YYREEE (reference sequence). CDR3 sequence: CASSSHSSADTQYF. The CDR3 DNA follows: TGTGCCAGCAGCAGTCATTCCAGCGCAGATACGCAGTATTTT.

The rearrangement links TRBV30 to TRBJ2-3, with D perhaps TRBD2 (5 bases). The CDR3 contains 17 residues. V dropped 5 bases and J dropped 5 bases, with 26 bases sitting between them. Germline V gives CDR1 GTSNPN, CDR2 SVGIG (reference sequence). The CDR3 region is CAWQSLPGGLDLDTQYF. CDR3 DNA: TGTGCCTGGCAATCCTTGCCTGGCGGGCTAGATTTAGATACGCAGTATTTT.

This rearrangement joins TRBV6-5 to TRBJ1-1; 12 positions agree with TRBD1. The CDR3 totals 15 residues. Germline trimming cut 6 bases from V and 4 bases from J; bases unmatched to any gene: 6. Germline assignment: CDR1 MNHEY and CDR2 SVGAGI. This chain's CDR3 is CASSPGQGAFTEAFF. The CDR3 DNA reads TGTGCCAGCAGCCCGGGACAGGGGGCATTCACTGAAGCTTTCTTT.

The V gene is TRBV3-1 (or the pseudogene TRBV3-2), the J gene TRBJ2-3; TRBD1 is a possible D gene (6 bases). Per the germline V gene, CDR1 is LGHDT and CDR2 is YNNKEL (reference sequence). The CDR3 totals 14 residues. Trimming left V 0 bases short and J 8 bases short, with 12 bases between. The CDR3, as DNA: TGTGCCAGCAGCCAAGAACCCGGACAGACTACGCAGTATTTT. This gives the protein CASSQEPGQTTQYF.

This rearrangement joins TRBV12-3 or TRBV12-4 to TRBJ1-1; D not certain. The CDR3 covers 13 residues. Trimming took off 0 bases at V and 1 base at J, with 3 bases between the two ends. CDR3 sequence reads: CASSLAGNTEAFF. The CDR3 DNA reads TGTGCCAGCAGTTTAGCCGGGAACACTGAAGCTTTCTTT.

This rearrangement joins TRBV30 to TRBJ1-2; TRBD1 aligns across 7 bases. Germline V lookup: CDR1 GTSNPN, CDR2 SVGIG (reference sequence). The CDR3 is 14 amino acids. The trim removed 3 bases at V and 2 bases at J, leaving 6 bases unmatched. The DNA of the CDR3 is TGTGCCTGGAGATCGACAGGGTCGAACTATGGCTACACCTTC. This gives the protein CAWRSTGSNYGYTF.

CDR3 region: CAISQGDQPQHF. For the CDR3, the DNA is TGTGCCATCTCGCAGGGGGATCAGCCCCAGCATTTT. V gene TRBV10-3 combines with J gene TRBJ1-5; 7 positions agree with TRBD1. The trim removed 8 bases at V and 5 bases at J, leaving 3 bases unmatched. Germline assignment: CDR1 ENHRY and CDR2 SYGVKD. This CDR3 comprises 12 residues.

The chain joins TRBV7-2 to TRBJ2-2; no definite D call. The CDR3 contains 12 residues. Looked up from germline, CDR1 is SGHTA and CDR2 is FQGNSA. V lost 5 bases, J lost 7 bases, and 8 bases lay in between. The CDR3 is CASSPYFGELFF. DNA for the CDR3: TGTGCCAGCAGCCCGTACTTCGGGGAGCTGTTTTTT.

The chain combines TRBV6-5 with TRBJ1-2; D call uncertain. Germline V gene data show CDR1 as MNHEY and CDR2 as SVGAGI. This CDR3 comprises 15 residues. V was clipped by 2 bases and J by 8 bases, with 18 bases between them. For the CDR3, the DNA is TGTGCCAGCAGTTACCGGGGAGGGTCTTCTGGGGGCTACACCTTC. Translation: CASSYRGGSSGGYTF.

This clone came up a few times. This chain joins TRBV5-1 and TRBJ1-6; the D is unclear. CDR3 size: 16 residues. V was cut by 4 bases and J by 7 bases, with 18 bases left in between. The germline gives CDR1 SGHRS, CDR2 YFSETQ. The CDR3 coding sequence is TGCGCCAGCAGCCGGCGGGGTCAATTATCAAATTCACCCCTCCACTTT. Protein sequence: CASSRRGQLSNSPLHF. Full variable domain (outside the CDR3, taken from reference TRBV5-1 and TRBJ1-6): KAGVTQTPRYLIKTRGQQVTLSCSPISGHRSVSWYQQTPGQGLQFLFEYFSETQRNKGNFPGRFSGRQFSNSRSEMNVSTLELGDSALYLCASSRRGQLSNSPLHFGNGTRLTVT.

This chain uses TRBV7-6 with TRBJ2-1; TRBD2 matches 9 bases. V shed 5 bases and J 8 bases; nucleotides not matched to a gene: 10. Germline V lookup: CDR1 SGHVS, CDR2 FNYEAQ. The CDR3 extends over 15 amino acids. The CDR3 nucleotides are TGTGCCAGCAGCACCCAGCGGGGGGCTTTCGATGAGCAGTTCTTC. Amino acids: CASSTQRGAFDEQFF.